This T cell receptor beta chain derives from a study of Ad26.COV2.S vaccination and SARS-CoV-2 variants. Worth noting for this clone: Antigen: not known.

Repertoires were generated with immunoSEQ multiplex PCR, while TCRdb's copy carries only in-frame clones and drops some. The data hold around 300,000 clones, with approximately 87% observed a single time. Study findings and constraints: Substantial breadth was reported for post-vaccination spike-specific CD8+ and CD4+ T cells.

The sample's treatment: some 20 received Ad26.COV2.S at low or high dose, single or two shots; five or six received placebo; per-sample allocation not given. The samples date from day 63 after the first vaccine or placebo injection. V was cut by 4 bases and J by 3 bases, with 21 bases left in between. This CDR3 region has 18 residues. Germline V lookup: CDR1 KGHSH, CDR2 LQKENI. The origin of this receptor is a person between 18 and 59 years old who received the Ad26.COV2.S COVID-19 vaccine or a placebo. The gene calls are TRBV18 and TRBJ2-2; D may be TRBD1 (6 bases). Sequences were derived from peripheral blood, sampled in a trial of Ad26.COV2.S vaccine versus placebo. In DNA, the CDR3 is TGTGCCAGCTCACGCGCTACTTCAGGGGTGTGGGACACCGGGGAGCTGTTTTTT. It specifies CASSRATSGVWDTGELFF.